Listed below are T cell receptor beta chains from one sample, sequenced in a study of PD-1 blockade in classical Hodgkin lymphoma. The method was immunoSEQ multiplex PCR; TCRdb's version includes in-frame clones alone and lacks a portion of them. The sample records roughly 38,000 clones, about 85% being singletons. Sequencing used peripheral blood mononuclear cells (PBMCs), obtained before the second cycle of nivolumab. These receptors came from a human donor with classical Hodgkin lymphoma. The CDR3 runs from the conserved cysteine through the conserved F or W. D genes are given only for firm matches. Only part of the rows carry a size: once, few, many, or a class if the clone is expanded.

TRBV7-2	.	few	TRBJ1-5	TGTGCCAGCAGCTTAGTGGCTGGGGCCCTTAATCAGCCCCAGCATTTT	CASSLVAGALNQPQHF
TRBV14	.	.	TRBJ2-7	TGTGCCAGCAGCCAAAGGGGATCCTACGAGCAGTACTTC	CASSQRGSYEQYF
TRBV7-9	TRBD1	.	TRBJ2-3	TGTGCCAGCAGCTTAACCTTAAGGGGGCGCTCGGATACGCAGTATTTT	CASSLTLRGRSDTQYF
TRBV28	.	.	TRBJ2-7	TGTGCCAGCAGTTTTCCCGGCAGCTCCTACGAGCAGTACTTC	CASSFPGSSYEQYF
TRBV28	.	once	TRBJ1-6	TGTGCCAGCAGTTCACAAGGAGGGTCGAGGGATTATAATTCACCCCTCCACTTT	CASSSQGGSRDYNSPLHF
TRBV29-1	TRBD1	.	TRBJ2-2	TGCAGCGTTGACAAACAGGGGAGCGGGGAGCTGTTTTTT	CSVDKQGSGELFF
TRBV27	TRBD1	.	TRBJ2-7	TGTGCCAGCAGATCCGGGACAGGGAGTTACGAGCAGTACTTC	CASRSGTGSYEQYF
TRBV19	.	.	TRBJ1-2	TGTGCCAGTAGTATCAGCAACTATGGCTACACCTTC	CASSISNYGYTF
TRBV27	.	.	TRBJ2-7	TGTGCCAGCAGTCCGACGATCTCCTACGAGCAGTACTTC	CASSPTISYEQYF
TRBV19	TRBD1	.	TRBJ1-5	TGTGCCAGTAGTATTAGGGGGCGCGGCAATCAGCCCCAGCATTTT	CASSIRGRGNQPQHF
TRBV6-1	TRBD1	once	TRBJ2-7	TGTGCCAGCCGGGGACAGGGGAAATCGAGCGAGCAGTACTTC	CASRGQGKSSEQYF
TRBV4-1	TRBD2	.	TRBJ2-5	TGCGCCAGCAGCCAAAGTGGGGGGAGGGAACAAGAGACCCAGTACTTC	CASSQSGGREQETQYF
TRBV7-3	.	.	TRBJ2-1	TGTGCCAGCAGTCTACTAGGTCCCAGGGAGCAGTTCTTC	CASSLLGPREQFF
TRBV5-1	TRBD1	.	TRBJ2-3	TGCGCCAGCAGCCAACAGGGGGCAGGGATAGATACGCAGTATTTT	CASSQQGAGIDTQYF
TRBV7-2	.	.	TRBJ1-2	TGTGCCAGCAGCTTAGACGCCAGGGTGGGTGGCTACACCTTC	CASSLDARVGGYTF
TRBV7-3	TRBD2	.	TRBJ2-1	TGTGCCAGCAGCTTGGGACTAGCGGGAGTCCATGAGCAGTTCTTC	CASSLGLAGVHEQFF
TRBV5-1	.	.	TRBJ1-2	TGCGCCAGCAGCTTGGATGAGTCCTATGGCTACACCTTC	CASSLDESYGYTF
TRBV6-1	TRBD1	.	TRBJ2-7	TGTGCCCTAGGAGACAGGGAGCCCTACGAGCAGTACTTC	CALGDREPYEQYF
TRBV21-1	.	once	TRBJ1-5	TGTGCCAGCAGCAAAGAGGTACGGGGCCAGGGGCAGCCCCAGCATTTT	CASSKEVRGQGQPQHF
TRBV2	.	.	TRBJ1-5	TGTGCCAGCAGTGAAGTACAGGGATTTGGACAGCCCCAGCATTTT	CASSEVQGFGQPQHF
TRBV25-1	TRBD1	.	TRBJ1-1	TGTGCCAGCAACAGACAGGGGGGCACTGAAGCTTTCTTT	CASNRQGGTEAFF
TRBV6-6	.	.	TRBJ2-7	TGTGCCAGCAGCCCTCGAACCCGCGGCGCCTCCTACGAGCAGTACTTC	CASSPRTRGASYEQYF
TRBV5-1	.	.	TRBJ1-2	TGCGCCAGCAGCTTGGACGCGCGATCTAACTATGGCTACACCTTC	CASSLDARSNYGYTF
TRBV9	.	.	TRBJ1-3	TGTGCCAGCAGCGTAGCGTCCGTCGGGGGGAACACCATATATTTT	CASSVASVGGNTIYF
TRBV18	TRBD1	.	TRBJ1-5	TGTGCCAGCTCACCATTTCCGAGGACAGGGGAAAAGAGCAATCAGCCCCAGCATTTT	CASSPFPRTGEKSNQPQHF
TRBV19	.	.	TRBJ2-4	TGTGCCAGTAGTTCCTTCCACAGGTCCGCGGGCGCCAAAAACATTCAGTACTTC	CASSSFHRSAGAKNIQYF
TRBV5-1	.	.	TRBJ1-2	TGCGCCAGCAGCTTGCCGGACCTCTATGGCTACACCTTC	CASSLPDLYGYTF
TRBV7-2	TRBD1	once	TRBJ1-1	TGTGCCAGCAGCTCACAGGGGGCGCTATCTGAAGCTTTCTTT	CASSSQGALSEAFF
TRBV5-4	TRBD2	.	TRBJ2-7	TGTGCCAGCAGCTTGGTAGGTCTAGCGGACTACGAGCAGTACTTC	CASSLVGLADYEQYF
TRBV2	.	.	TRBJ1-1	TGTGCCAGCACCCCGGGGGCGAACACTGAAGCTTTCTTT	CASTPGANTEAFF
TRBV9	.	.	TRBJ1-4	TGTGCCAGCAGCGAAGGGACGGCAGCAACTAATGAAAAACTGTTTTTT	CASSEGTAATNEKLFF
TRBV6-5	TRBD2	.	TRBJ2-1	TGTGCCAGCAGCCCTAGGACTAGCGGGAGCTCTGAGCAGTTCTTC	CASSPRTSGSSEQFF
TRBV7-8	.	.	TRBJ1-1	TGTGCCAGCAGCTTAGATACGGGGGGGGCCAAGAACACTGAAGCTTTCTTT	CASSLDTGGAKNTEAFF
TRBV29-1	.	.	TRBJ2-5	TGCAGCGTTGACCGGTCCTCCGGGGAGACCCAGTACTTC	CSVDRSSGETQYF
TRBV19	.	.	TRBJ1-2	TGTGCCAGTAGTATTGCCGGAACCTATGGCTACACCTTC	CASSIAGTYGYTF
TRBV10-3	TRBD1	.	TRBJ2-2	TGTGCCATCAGTGAACTACAGGGGGCCGGCGGGGAGCTGTTTTTT	CAISELQGAGGELFF
TRBV18	.	.	TRBJ2-1	TGTGCCAGCTCGATCCCTCGGCCCTACAATGAGCAGTTCTTC	CASSIPRPYNEQFF
TRBV14	TRBD1	.	TRBJ2-5	TGTGCCAGCAGCCTCAGACAGGGGGCAATCCAAGAGACCCAGTACTTC	CASSLRQGAIQETQYF
TRBV5-5	TRBD2	.	TRBJ2-1	TGTGCCAGCAGCCTGGGACTAGCGAGGGGTAATGAGCAGTTCTTC	CASSLGLARGNEQFF
TRBV5-8	TRBD1	.	TRBJ1-4	TGTGCCAGCAGCTGGATGGACGGACAGGGTGATGAAAAACTGTTTTTT	CASSWMDGQGDEKLFF
TRBV7-9	.	.	TRBJ2-7	TGTGCCAGCAGCTCCCCCCACGAGCAGTACTTC	CASSSPHEQYF
TRBV2	TRBD2	.	TRBJ2-1	TGTGCCAGCAGGGGCGGGACTAGCGGTTACAATGAGCAGTTCTTC	CASRGGTSGYNEQFF
TRBV5-1	.	.	TRBJ2-2	TGCGCCAGCAGCTTGACGCCAATTACGAACACCGGGGAGCTGTTTTTT	CASSLTPITNTGELFF
TRBV5-1	TRBD2	.	TRBJ2-1	TGCGCCAGCAGCTCCTGGACTAGCGGGGGCAATGAGCAGTTCTTC	CASSSWTSGGNEQFF
TRBV28	TRBD1	.	TRBJ2-4	TGTGCCAGCAGCCTACAGGGGATCGCCAAAAACATTCAGTACTTC	CASSLQGIAKNIQYF
TRBV13	TRBD2	.	TRBJ2-7	TGTGCCAGCAGCCCCGGGGGGGAGCAGTACTTC	CASSPGGEQYF
TRBV5-1	.	once	TRBJ2-7	TGCGCCAGCAAGGCGGGTACCTCCTACGAGCAGTACTTC	CASKAGTSYEQYF
TRBV7-2	.	.	TRBJ1-3	TGTGCCAGCAGCTTAGGGGGAACCGGAAACACCATATATTTT	CASSLGGTGNTIYF
TRBV6-1	TRBD2	few	TRBJ2-5	TGTGCCAGCAGTGAACTAGCGGGGGGATCAGAGACCCAGTACTTC	CASSELAGGSETQYF